The 8 T cell receptor beta chains reported below all come from one sample, sequenced in a study of early T cells in non-severe SARS-CoV-2 infection. TCRdb re-analysed the 5' RACE reads in MiXCR, keeping a single row per CDR3 protein. Of 35,000 to 45,000 distinct CDR3 sequences listed, less than 15% are singletons. The sequencing sample was made of whole blood. The origin of the receptors is an adult who was a healthcare worker with PCR-confirmed SARS-CoV-2 infection or an uninfected control (not recorded which).

Only a few counts were recorded for this clonotype. The rearrangement links TRBV20-1 to TRBJ2-3; D could derive from TRBD1 or TRBD2 (5 bases each). This CDR3 comprises 14 residues. Germline values: CDR1 DFQATT, CDR2 SNEGSKA (reference sequence). V gave up 6 bases and J gave up 4 bases, with 17 bases separating them. For the CDR3, the DNA is TGCAGTGCACGCACCCCCGGGGCGTCAGATACGCAGTATTTT. This sequence encodes CSARTPGASDTQYF.

The V gene is TRBV20-1, the J gene TRBJ2-3; TRBD2 might be the D (5 bases). V lost 8 bases and J lost 4, with 10 bases in between. From germline, CDR1 is DFQATT and CDR2 SNEGSKA (reference sequence). CDR3 length: 11 amino acids. The CDR3: CSQSGADTQYF. For the CDR3, the DNA is TGCAGTCAGAGCGGTGCAGATACGCAGTATTTT.

This clonotype was seen repeatedly, ten times or more. The rearrangement joins TRBV20-1 to TRBJ2-5; D is possibly TRBD1 (6 bases). The germline CDR1 and CDR2 sequences are DFQATT and SNEGSKA (reference sequence). This CDR3 has 14 residues. The V and J ends lost 5 bases and 1 base respectively, with 14 bases between them. Here the CDR3 DNA reads TGCAGTGCTCAACTGGGGGCTCCCCAAGAGACCCAGTACTTC. This gives the protein CSAQLGAPQETQYF.

The chain employs TRBV5-1 and TRBJ2-5, with D maybe TRBD2 (6 bases). This CDR3 has 13 amino acids. Germline V lookup: CDR1 SGHRS, CDR2 YFSETQ. With 6 bases removed from V and 4 bases from J, the gap between germline ends came to 13 bases. The CDR3 sequence is CASTSGGRETQYF. CDR3 nucleotide sequence: TGCGCCAGCACCTCCGGAGGGCGAGAGACCCAGTACTTC.

This clonotype was observed at least ten times. The chain has TRBV11-2 and TRBJ1-6; 7 nucleotides agree with TRBD1. This CDR3 is built from 15 residues. V lost 5 bases and J lost 6; bases outside the gene matches: 7. The V gene's germline CDR1 is SGHAT and CDR2 FQNNGV. The CDR3 spells CASSPGQAINSPLHF. CDR3 in DNA: TGTGCCAGCAGCCCCGGACAGGCTATTAATTCACCCCTCCACTTT.

V gene TRBV11-2 combines with J gene TRBJ2-5; 8 bases are a match to TRBD2. This CDR3 is built from 16 residues. Looked up from germline, CDR1 is SGHAT and CDR2 is FQNNGV. V trimming: 5 bases; J trimming: 1 base; junction bases outside the gene matches: 9. CDR3 loop: CASSLLRGTSQETQYF. CDR3 bases: TGTGCCAGCAGCCTCCTAAGGGGGACTAGCCAAGAGACCCAGTACTTC.

In this sample, this clonotype turned up a few times. The V gene is TRBV6-5, the J gene TRBJ2-5, with 11 bases matching TRBD1. Germline lookup yields CDR1 MNHEY and CDR2 SVGAGI. The CDR3 totals 17 residues. Trimming took 2 bases from V and 5 from J; bases not matched to a gene: 10. The CDR3 is CASSYQPGTGGPETQYF. Written as DNA, the CDR3 is TGTGCCAGCAGTTACCAACCCGGGACAGGGGGTCCTGAGACCCAGTACTTC.

The chain recombines TRBV12-3 or TRBV12-4 with TRBJ2-1; perhaps TRBD2 as D (6 bases). This CDR3 has 13 residues. The germline V and J ends were trimmed by 1 base and 5 bases, with 6 bases remaining between them. CDR3 region: CASSLGTNNEQFF. The CDR3 DNA is TGTGCCAGCAGTTTAGGGACTAACAATGAGCAGTTCTTC.